Following are 26 T cell receptor beta chains from one sample sequenced in a study of regulatory T cells in long-lasting Graves disease. Time point indicated: newly diagnosed GD, antithyroid drugs for less than 3 months. PBMCs were the source of the RNA used for TCR sequencing. Assembly of TCR beta libraries relied on iRepertoire HTBI primers together with Arm-PCR of CDR3 regions. TCRdb itself ran the multiplex PCR reads through MiXCR, one entry per CDR3 protein. Counted here are just over 600,000 distinct CDR3 sequences, around 15% occurring once; the ten biggest clones make up more than 15%. Another study also made use of these data, one on T cells in Graves' hyperthyroidism and ophthalmopathy.

The starting material was peripheral blood mononuclear cells (PBMCs), obtained at new diagnosis, from a patient treated with antithyroid drugs. The receptors come from a woman under 40 with Graves disease.

A note on this clonotype: A far larger clone lies a single base away; this is likely a read error. The chain carries TRBV27 and TRBJ1-1; 7 bases line up with TRBD1. This CDR3 is 14 amino acids long. The trim removed 5 bases at V and 2 bases at J, leaving 5 bases unmatched. The germline V gene has CDR1 MNHEY and CDR2 SMNVEV (reference sequence). In nucleotides, the CDR3 is TGTGCCAGCAGTCCGGGACAGATCAACACTGAAGCTTTCTTT. Its protein product is CASSPGQINTEAFF.

A few counts support this clonotype. V gene TRBV3-1 combines with J gene TRBJ1-3; D is unresolved. Trimming took off 10 bases at V and 0 bases at J, with 4 bases between the two ends. The germline V gene has CDR1 LGHDT and CDR2 YNNKEL (reference sequence). There are 11 residues in the CDR3. CDR3 in DNA: TGTGCCACAAGCTCTGGAAACACCATATATTTT. Translated: CATSSGNTIYF.

The chain recombines TRBV15 with TRBJ2-3; 13 bases align to TRBD2. J was trimmed by 4 bases and V by 6 bases; bases with no gene match: 10. The V gene's germline CDR1 is LNHNV and CDR2 YYDKDF (reference sequence). This CDR3 spans 17 amino acids. CDR3 nucleotides: TGTGCCACCAGTCCCGGGACTAGCGGGATCGCAGCAGATACGCAGTATTTT. Its protein is CATSPGTSGIAADTQYF.

In its sample, this clonotype was seen many times. J is TRBJ2-2 and V is TRBV2; TRBD2 aligns across 10 bases. The CDR3 length is 15 residues. Germline V lookup: CDR1 SNHLY, CDR2 FYNNEI. V dropped 3 bases and J dropped 7; count of bases not matched to a gene: 5. CDR3 bases: TGTGCCAGCAGTGATGAACTAGCGGGAATCGGGGAGCTGTTTTTT. The encoded protein is CASSDELAGIGELFF.

The chain recombines TRBV7-6 with TRBJ2-1; tentative D call: TRBD2 (5 bases). V was clipped by 8 bases and J by 8 bases, with 10 bases between them. The V gene's germline CDR1 is SGHVS and CDR2 FNYEAQ. There are 11 residues in the CDR3. In nucleotides, the CDR3 is TGTGCCAGCCCTAGCTCCCATGAGCAGTTCTTC. Encoded protein: CASPSSHEQFF.

This clonotype was detected only a few times. The DNA of the CDR3 is TGCAGCGTTGGTGGGGAGCCCATGAACACTGAAGCTTTCTTT. Its translation: CSVGGEPMNTEAFF. The chain is built from TRBV29-1 and TRBJ1-1; D gene unclear. The germline V gene has CDR1 SQVTM and CDR2 ANQGSEA. The CDR3 runs 14 residues. Trimming took off 4 bases at V and 0 bases at J, with 12 bases between the two ends.

This clonotype was counted between two and nine times. The J gene is TRBJ2-6, the V gene TRBV28, with D possibly TRBD2 on 6 matching bases. Germline CDR1 and CDR2: MDHEN and SYDVKM. The CDR3 spans 17 residues. With 1 base removed from V and 1 base from J, the gap between germline ends came to 11 bases. The CDR3 nucleotides are TGTGCCAGCAGTTTATATCCAGGGACTTCTGGGGCCAACGTCCTGACTTTC. Protein sequence: CASSLYPGTSGANVLTF. Using reference TRBV28 and TRBJ2-6 for the parts outside the CDR3, the full variable domain is DVKVTQSSRYLVKRTGEKVFLECVQDMDHENMFWYRQDPGLGLRLIYFSYDVKMKEKGDIPEGYSVSREKKERFSLILESASTNQTSMYLCASSLYPGTSGANVLTFGAGSRLTVL.

This chain joins TRBV5-1 and TRBJ2-1; 10 positions match TRBD2. J was trimmed by 6 bases and V by 1 base; bases with no gene match: 4. This CDR3 has 15 residues. The V gene's germline CDR1 is SGHRS and CDR2 YFSETQ. The CDR3 DNA follows: TGCGCCAGCAGCTTGTCAGCGGGAGGGCCCAATGAGCAGTTCTTC. It codes for CASSLSAGGPNEQFF. The variable domain in full, completed from reference TRBV5-1 and TRBJ2-1, reads KAGVTQTPRYLIKTRGQQVTLSCSPISGHRSVSWYQQTPGQGLQFLFEYFSETQRNKGNFPGRFSGRQFSNSRSEMNVSTLELGDSALYLCASSLSAGGPNEQFFGPGTRLTVL.

V gene TRBV5-1 combines with J gene TRBJ1-2; no firm D call. The CDR3 is 13 residues long. CDR1 and CDR2 from the germline V gene are SGHRS and YFSETQ. Trimming took 0 bases from V and 7 from J, leaving 10 bases between them. The CDR3 sequence: CASSLEIFSGYTF. The CDR3 bases are TGCGCCAGCAGCTTGGAGATCTTTTCTGGCTACACCTTC.

This clonotype has a count of ten or more. CDR3 coding DNA: TGTGCCAGCAGCTCGGGCCGTAGCTATGGCTACACCTTC. The encoded protein is CASSSGRSYGYTF. J is TRBJ1-2 and V is TRBV12-3 or TRBV12-4; D is unclear. V lost 6 bases, J lost 4 bases, and 12 bases lay in between. CDR3 length equals 13 residues.

In its sample, this clonotype was seen a few times. This chain joins TRBV12-3 or TRBV12-4 and TRBJ1-1, with 9 positions matching TRBD1. CDR3 length: 15 amino acids. V was clipped by 5 bases and J by 5 bases; unmatched bases: 9. The CDR3 DNA follows: TGTGCCAGCAGTCACGGAACAGGGGGCCGTACTGAAGCTTTCTTT. It yields the protein CASSHGTGGRTEAFF.

This clonotype has ten or more counts. The chain recombines TRBV5-4 with TRBJ2-5, with TRBD2 matching 7 bases. The CDR3 is 15 amino acids. V lost 3 bases to trimming and J lost 4 bases; unmatched junction nucleotides: 9. The germline V gene encodes CDR1 SGHNT and CDR2 YYREEE (reference sequence). The CDR3 nucleotides are TGTGCCAGCAGCTCAGATGGGGGGGGGACAGAGACCCAGTACTTC. It encodes CASSSDGGGTETQYF.

This clonotype has a count of ten or more. The chain combines TRBV5-1 with TRBJ2-3; a weak D match, TRBD2 (5 bases). Germline loops: CDR1 SGHRS, CDR2 YFSETQ. The germline V and J ends were trimmed by 7 bases and 4 bases, with 10 bases remaining between them. The CDR3 is 12 amino acids. CDR3 DNA sequence: TGCGCCAGCCGCCTGGGAGCAGATACGCAGTATTTT. Amino acid sequence: CASRLGADTQYF. Full variable domain (remainder filled in from reference TRBV5-1 and TRBJ2-3): KAGVTQTPRYLIKTRGQQVTLSCSPISGHRSVSWYQQTPGQGLQFLFEYFSETQRNKGNFPGRFSGRQFSNSRSEMNVSTLELGDSALYLCASRLGADTQYFGPGTRLTVL.

This clonotype came up many times. The genes are TRBV6-5 and TRBJ2-3, with D hard to call. This CDR3 is 15 amino acids long. V lost 2 bases and J lost 0, with 9 bases in between. Germline CDR1 reads MNHEY; CDR2 reads SVGAGI. The CDR3 coding sequence is TGTGCCAGCAGTTACAGAGCGAGAAGCACAGATACGCAGTATTTT. Translating gives CASSYRARSTDTQYF.

The chain employs TRBV20-1 and TRBJ1-2, with a tentative D call TRBD1 (6 bases). From germline, CDR1 is DFQATT and CDR2 SNEGSKA (reference sequence). Trimming cost V 3 bases and J 4 bases, with 21 bases left between them. CDR3 length: 16 amino acids. The CDR3 spells CSASLHTDRFLYGYTF. The CDR3 bases are TGCAGTGCTAGCCTACATACCGACAGGTTTCTCTATGGCTACACCTTC.

As concerns this clonotype: A much larger clonotype is one base distant, so this may be a read error. The chain links TRBV3-1 to TRBJ2-1, with a tentative D call TRBD2 (6 bases). Germline V gene sequence: CDR1 LGHDT, CDR2 YNNKEL (reference sequence). The ends were cut back, 4 bases at V and 5 bases at J, with 12 bases in the middle. The CDR3 consists of 14 residues. The CDR3 DNA follows: TGTGCCAGCAGCCTAGCGGAAGGGGACAATGAGCAGTTCTTC. Protein product: CASSLAEGDNEQFF.

The rearrangement joins TRBV25-1 to TRBJ2-1; TRBD2 agrees at 8 bases. This CDR3 is 14 amino acids long. Germline trimming cut 6 bases from V and 9 bases from J; bases unmatched to any gene: 10. From germline, CDR1 is MGHDK and CDR2 SYGVNS. This CDR3 reads CASRTGTSKSEQFF. For the CDR3, the DNA is TGTGCCAGCAGGACCGGGACTAGTAAGTCTGAGCAGTTCTTC.

This clonotype was recorded many times. V gene TRBV6-5 combines with J gene TRBJ2-7; TRBD2 matches at 10 bases. J was trimmed by 5 bases and V by 0 bases; bases with no gene match: 10. Germline CDR1 reads MNHEY; CDR2 reads SVGAGI. The CDR3 loop spans 17 amino acids. The DNA for the CDR3 is TGTGCCAGCAGTTACTCGAGAGCCGCAGCGGGAGGGCACGAGCAGTACTTC. Its protein is CASSYSRAAAGGHEQYF.

CDR3: CASSLNGQGKFYEQYF. For the CDR3, the DNA is TGTGCCAGCAGTCTAAACGGACAGGGGAAATTCTACGAGCAGTACTTC. The V gene is TRBV27, the J gene TRBJ2-7, with TRBD1 matching 9 bases. CDR3 length: 16 amino acids. The germline V gene encodes CDR1 MNHEY and CDR2 SMNVEV (reference sequence). The V and J ends lost 5 bases and 3 bases, in that order; junction bases with no gene match: 11.

This clonotype showed up many times. The chain combines TRBV12-3 or TRBV12-4 with TRBJ2-5, with 11 bases lining up with TRBD2. Unmatched junction bases numbered 5, after V lost 6 bases and J lost 5 bases. This CDR3 is built from 14 residues. CDR3 nucleotides: TGTGCCAGCAGCTTTAGCGGGAGGGGGGAGACCCAGTACTTC. Translating gives CASSFSGRGETQYF.

V usage is TRBV6-4 and J usage is TRBJ1-1; unclear D gene. The CDR3 loop spans 13 amino acids. Germline V CDR1 and CDR2: MRHNA, SNTAGT. V gave up 6 bases and J gave up 1 base, with 9 bases separating them. Written as DNA, the CDR3 is TGTGCCAGCAGGAAGGACGGGAACACTGAAGCTTTCTTT. Amino acids: CASRKDGNTEAFF.

The rearrangement joins TRBV19 to TRBJ2-3; weak D call: TRBD1 (6 bases). The CDR3 has 17 residues. Looked up from germline, CDR1 is LNHDA and CDR2 is SQIVND (reference sequence). The germline V and J ends were trimmed by 5 bases and 0 bases, with 18 bases remaining between them. CDR3 amino acids: CASSASDRRPSTDTQYF. As DNA, the CDR3 is TGTGCCAGTAGTGCATCGGACAGAAGACCTAGCACAGATACGCAGTATTTT.

This clonotype showed up just a few times. A much larger clone differs from this one at a single base, so this may be a read error. The chain links TRBV27 to TRBJ2-7, with a possible D match to TRBD2 (5 bases). Looked up from germline, CDR1 is MNHEY and CDR2 is SMNVEV (reference sequence). The CDR3 loop spans 16 amino acids. V was clipped by 0 bases and J by 3 bases, with 15 bases between them. The CDR3 loop reads CASSLSRAEGHYEQYF. The DNA for the CDR3 is TGTGCCAGCAGTTTATCGAGGGCGGAAGGGCACTACGAGCAGTACTTC.

This clonotype was counted a few times. The chain couples TRBV6-1 to TRBJ2-2, with 7 bases that match TRBD2. Per the germline V gene, CDR1 is MNHNS and CDR2 is SASEGT. CDR3 length: 17 residues. V gave up 11 bases and J gave up 0 bases; unmatched junction bases: 15. The chain's CDR3 is CALGGLGGLANTGELFF. DNA for the CDR3: TGTGCCCTGGGGGGGTTAGGTGGACTAGCGAACACCGGGGAGCTGTTTTTT.

This chain joins TRBV28 and TRBJ1-5, with unresolved D. Looked up from germline, CDR1 is MDHEN and CDR2 is SYDVKM. The CDR3 totals 14 residues. Trimming removed 5 bases at V and 7 bases at J, with 15 bases between. In nucleotides, the CDR3 is TGTGCCAGCAGTGGCGGGTGGGGATGGCAGCCCCAGCATTTT. Protein product: CASSGGWGWQPQHF.

Ten or more counts support this clonotype. The gene calls are TRBV5-1 and TRBJ2-1, with TRBD2 matching over 9 bases. The V gene end was trimmed by 0 bases and the J gene end by 8 bases; junction bases not matched to a gene: 6. CDR3 length equals 15 residues. In germline, CDR1 is SGHRS, CDR2 YFSETQ. The chain's CDR3 is CASSLVLAGSDEQFF. The CDR3 DNA is TGCGCCAGCAGCTTGGTTCTAGCGGGATCCGATGAGCAGTTCTTC.